The 10 T cell receptor beta chains reported below all come from one sample, sequenced in a study of prognosis after radiotherapy for stage I lung cancer. Amplicons of TCR beta CDR3 were generated from genomic DNA by two-round multiplex PCR. During first-round PCR, primers specific to each TRBV and TRBJ gene were used. In TCRdb, the multiplex PCR reads were re-called with MiXCR into one record per CDR3 protein. The data contain about 15,000 distinct CDR3 sequences, approximately 15% of them singletons. Source: PBMCs, taken before or after stereotactic body radiation therapy (not recorded which). The source is a donor aged 50 or older with non-small cell lung cancer.

This clonotype appeared many times. This chain uses TRBV27 with TRBJ1-2, with D possibly being TRBD1 (5 bases). V shed 3 bases and J shed 5 bases, with 13 bases lying between them. CDR1 is MNHEY, CDR2 SMNVEV, per germline (reference sequence). This CDR3 is built from 14 residues. CDR3 protein: CASSFWKGIYGYTF. The DNA for the CDR3 is TGTGCCAGCAGTTTTTGGAAGGGGATATATGGCTACACCTTC.

V is TRBV5-1 and J is TRBJ2-3, with D unresolved. V lost 6 bases to trimming and J lost 5 bases, with 13 bases between them. The CDR3 runs 13 residues. Per germline, CDR1 SGHRS and CDR2 YFSETQ. The CDR3 here is CASNYRIGDTQYF. CDR3 DNA sequence: TGCGCCAGCAATTATAGGATCGGAGATACGCAGTATTTT.

This clonotype occurred many times. This chain joins TRBV6-1 and TRBJ2-1, with 12 positions matching TRBD2. The germline V gene has CDR1 MNHNS and CDR2 SASEGT. Trimming cost V 8 bases and J 6 bases; bases outside gene matches: 8. This CDR3 has 15 residues. This chain's CDR3 is CASQRSLAGGNEQFF. CDR3 coding DNA: TGTGCCAGCCAACGATCACTAGCGGGAGGCAATGAGCAGTTCTTC.

Notes on this clonotype: This sequence is one base from a far larger clone and is likely a read error. This chain uses TRBV27 with TRBJ2-1, with 7 bases fitting TRBD2. Gene TRBJ2-5 matches the end of the DNA better, so the J call may be wrong. The CDR3 has 15 residues. Per germline, CDR1 MNHEY and CDR2 SMNVEV (reference sequence). The CDR3, as DNA: TGTGCCAGCAGTTTATCGTACGGGGGGACAGAGACCCAGTACTTC. Its translation is CASSLSYGGTETQYF.

There are a few counts of this clonotype. One end of the junction does not line up with germline, which may come from a read error. The V and J genes are TRBV7-3 and TRBJ2-2, with TRBD2 matching 8 bases. The CDR3 is made up of 16 amino acids. Per the germline V gene, CDR1 is SGHTA and CDR2 is FQGTGA. CDR3 sequence: CASSLRPGGNTGELLF. DNA for the CDR3: TGTGCCAGCAGCTTACGGCCGGGGGGGAACACCGGGGAGCTGCTTTTT.

This clonotype was seen repeatedly, ten times or more. The chain carries TRBV12-3 or TRBV12-4 and TRBJ2-3, with D perhaps matching TRBD2 (5 bases). The CDR3 is 14 amino acids. Trimming took 8 bases from V and 4 from J, leaving 16 bases between them. The CDR3 here is CASGPSSSADTQYF. As DNA, the CDR3 is TGTGCCAGCGGGCCTAGCTCGAGCGCAGATACGCAGTATTTT.

This clonotype was recorded many times. CDR3 residues: CATSDPTNRLGKFF. As DNA, the CDR3 is TGTGCCACCAGTGACCCTACGAACAGGCTGGGGAAGTTCTTC. V gene TRBV24-1 combines with J gene TRBJ2-1, with TRBD1 as a possible D gene (5 bases). Germline CDR1 is KGHDR and CDR2 is SFDVKD. CDR3 length: 14 residues. The V end lost 4 bases, the J end lost 14 bases, and 20 bases lay between the germline ends.

The chain recombines TRBV12-3 or TRBV12-4 with TRBJ2-3; 8 bases line up with TRBD2. V lost 7 bases to trimming and J lost 7 bases; unmatched junction nucleotides: 10. This CDR3 contains 14 residues. In DNA form, the CDR3 reads TGTGCCAGCACCAGGCGGGGGGCTCCGTATACGCAGTATTTT. This codes for CASTRRGAPYTQYF.

The table lists this clonotype with many counts. The chain has TRBV5-1 and TRBJ2-1; 7 bases are a match to TRBD1. The V gene's germline CDR1 is SGHRS and CDR2 YFSETQ. The CDR3 extends over 15 amino acids. V was clipped by 3 bases and J by 8 bases; unmatched bases: 11. CDR3 in amino acids: CASSSQTGTVDEQFF. The CDR3 coding sequence is TGCGCCAGCAGCTCACAGACAGGGACGGTTGATGAGCAGTTCTTC.

Many counts were recorded for this clonotype. The CDR3 region has the DNA TGCAGTGCTAGAGATCACAGACAGCACCATGGCTACACCTTC. This sequence encodes CSARDHRQHHGYTF. This sequence joins TRBV20-1 and TRBJ1-2; possibly TRBD1 for D (5 bases). Trimming took off 0 bases at V and 6 bases at J, with 14 bases between the two ends. Germline CDR1 and CDR2: DFQATT and SNEGSKA (reference sequence). The CDR3 extends over 14 amino acids.